Reported below is one T cell receptor (beta chain). Its antigen is as yet unknown. The data derive from a study of T cell responses to AZD1222 COVID-19 vaccine. Study summary: Combined were second doses at about 4 or about 12 weeks.

Assay: immunoSEQ multiplex PCR; the TCRdb copy retains only in-frame clones and omits some. In the table there are over 130,000 clones, 85% to 95% of which are singletons. Study findings and constraints: Spike-wide coverage was observed for vaccine-associated CD4 TCRs, with dominant responses at 160-218 and 743-854.

The CDR3 extends over 15 amino acids. The junction had 3 bases not matched to a gene; V was cut back by 3 bases and J by 0 bases. Germline loops: CDR1 MNHNS, CDR2 SASEGT. The chain carries TRBV6-1 and TRBJ1-2; TRBD1 agrees at 8 bases. Sequenced material: peripheral blood, taken on day 0 of AZD1222 vaccination. This TCR came from an adult in good health. CDR3 nucleotide sequence: TGTGCCAGCAGTGATCACAGGGGGGCTAACTATGGCTACACCTTC. Translation gives CASSDHRGANYGYTF.